This TCR beta chain originates from a study of response to subunit inactivated influenza vaccine. Findings of the study overall: After each seasonal influenza vaccination, few new T cells are recruited, the authors suggested.

TCRdb ran MiXCR on the RT-PCR reads and lists one entry per CDR3 protein. The sample carries approximately 700,000 distinct CDR3 sequences, more than 15% recorded once. In regard to this clonotype: What it binds is not known.

The source of this sequence is a man aged 50 or older who received an inactivated influenza vaccine. The material sequenced was PBMCs from blood, taken 11 to 12 days after vaccination.

CDR3 bases: TGTGCCAGCAGTAGCCAGGAAACCTACGAGCAGTACTTC. It encodes CASSSQETYEQYF. V is TRBV2 and J is TRBJ2-7; D is unclear. V was clipped by 5 bases and J by 2 bases, with 10 bases between them. The CDR3 has 13 residues. CDR1 is SNHLY and CDR2 is FYNNEI in the germline V gene.